This passage covers 32 T cell receptor beta chains from one sample sequenced in a study of cytomegalovirus exposure and HLA in healthy donors. The PCR made use of 60 Vbeta and 13 Jbeta primers. Profiling relied on immunoSEQ multiplex PCR, and the TCRdb table lists in-frame clones only, not all of them. The sample totals roughly 120,000 clones. Source material: PBMCs. These receptors were collected from a man in his thirties or forties in good health and CMV-seronegative.

This chain connects TRBV5-1 to TRBJ2-7; 10 bases map to TRBD2. Germline V gene data show CDR1 as SGHRS and CDR2 as YFSETQ. CDR3 size: 14 residues. The V segment lost 4 bases and the J segment 4 bases; nucleotides outside the gene matches: 5. The CDR3 region is CASSGGLASYEQYF. CDR3 bases: TGCGCCAGCAGCGGGGGACTAGCGTCGTACGAGCAGTACTTC.

The chain is built from TRBV9 and TRBJ2-7, with TRBD2 matching over 14 bases. Germline trimming cut 0 bases from V and 9 bases from J; bases unmatched to any gene: 5. Germline values: CDR1 SGDLS, CDR2 YYNGEE. This CDR3 is 15 amino acids long. The CDR3 bases are TGTGCCAGCAGCGTAGGGGGACTAGCGGGAGAGGTGCAGTACTTC. The encoded protein is CASSVGGLAGEVQYF.

The J gene is TRBJ2-7, the V gene TRBV11-3; D is unclear. V shed 2 bases and J shed 3 bases, with 8 bases lying between them. Germline assignment: CDR1 SGHNT and CDR2 YENEEA. This CDR3 region has 13 residues. The CDR3 DNA reads as TGTGCCAGCAGCTTATGGGCCGGCTACGAGCAGTACTTC. It translates to CASSLWAGYEQYF.

This chain joins TRBV2 and TRBJ1-5; the match to TRBD1 covers 9 bases. V lost 5 bases to trimming and J lost 2 bases; unmatched junction nucleotides: 4. The CDR3 length is 15 residues. Germline V gives CDR1 SNHLY, CDR2 FYNNEI. The CDR3 DNA reads TGTGCCAGCAGTATGGACAGGGGAGGCAATCAGCCCCAGCATTTT. It translates to CASSMDRGGNQPQHF.

The rearrangement links TRBV27 to TRBJ2-3, with D maybe TRBD2 (5 bases). The CDR3 totals 15 residues. Trimming took off 6 bases at V and 4 bases at J, with 17 bases between the two ends. From germline, CDR1 is MNHEY and CDR2 SMNVEV (reference sequence). In DNA, the CDR3 is TGTGCCAGCAGACTACTAGGTTTCACGGCAGATACGCAGTATTTT. Protein product: CASRLLGFTADTQYF.

V usage is TRBV9 and J usage is TRBJ2-1; D is perhaps TRBD2 (6 bases). Germline CDR1 SGDLS, CDR2 YYNGEE. Deletions cut 1 base from V and 2 bases from J, with 10 bases between. The length of the CDR3 is 15 residues. CDR3 amino acids: CASSVTGTPYNEQFF. The CDR3 bases are TGTGCCAGCAGCGTAACCGGGACTCCCTACAATGAGCAGTTCTTC.

V usage is TRBV7-3 and J usage is TRBJ2-7; D might be TRBD2 (5 bases). Germline CDR1 and CDR2: SGHTA and FQGTGA. The CDR3 sequence is 15 residues long. The V end was cut by 5 bases, the J end by 3 bases, with 17 bases between. CDR3 in amino acids: CASSPGGLDLYEQYF. CDR3 nucleotide sequence: TGTGCCAGCAGCCCGGGCGGGCTAGACCTCTACGAGCAGTACTTC.

The rearrangement links TRBV4-3 to TRBJ1-1; D call uncertain. V shed 1 base and J shed 2 bases, with 11 bases lying between them. The germline V gene encodes CDR1 LGHNA and CDR2 YSLEER. This CDR3 spans 15 amino acids. The CDR3, as DNA: TGCGCCAGCAGCCAAGCGCCGCAGGATAACACTGAAGCTTTCTTT. Translated: CASSQAPQDNTEAFF.

The V call is TRBV6-5, the J call TRBJ2-7, with 9 bases that match TRBD2. Trimming took 2 bases from V and 1 from J; bases not matched to a gene: 3. The CDR3 runs 15 residues. Germline CDR1 and CDR2: MNHEY and SVGAGI. CDR3 residues: CASSYVSGGSYEQYF. CDR3 nucleotide sequence: TGTGCCAGCAGTTACGTTAGCGGGGGTTCCTACGAGCAGTACTTC.

This chain links TRBV30 with TRBJ2-3; D call uncertain. Trimming cost V 4 bases and J 0 bases, with 17 bases left between them. The CDR3 has 16 amino acids. Germline V gene lookup returns CDR1 GTSNPN and CDR2 SVGIG (reference sequence). Here the CDR3 DNA reads TGTGCCTGGACCCTACTCGGGTCAGCTAGCACAGATACGCAGTATTTT. It encodes CAWTLLGSASTDTQYF. Supplemented by reference TRBV30 and TRBJ2-3, the full variable domain reads SQTIHQWPATLVQPVGSPLSLECTVEGTSNPNLYWYRQAAGRGLQLLFYSVGIGQISSEVPQNLSASRPQDRQFILSSKKLLLSDSGFYLCAWTLLGSASTDTQYFGPGTRLTVL.

The chain has TRBV9 and TRBJ1-2; 9 nucleotides align to TRBD1. Germline trimming cut 5 bases from V and 8 bases from J; bases unmatched to any gene: 1. The CDR3 consists of 11 residues. CDR1 SGDLS and CDR2 YYNGEE come from the germline V gene. The CDR3 loop reads CASRTGGGYTF. The DNA for the CDR3 is TGTGCCAGCAGGACAGGGGGAGGCTACACCTTC. The full variable domain, rest sourced from reference TRBV9 and TRBJ1-2, is DSGVTQTPKHLITATGQRVTLRCSPRSGDLSVYWYQQSLDQGLQFLIQYYNGEERAKGNILERFSAQQFPDLHSELNLSSLELGDSALYFCASRTGGGYTFGSGTRLTVV.

V and J are TRBV5-1 and TRBJ1-1, with D tentatively TRBD1 (6 bases). The CDR3 length is 16 residues. Germline V gene data show CDR1 as SGHRS and CDR2 as YFSETQ. Trimming cost V 5 bases and J 4 bases, with 21 bases left between them. CDR3 residues: CASSTTGTLEGTEAFF. For the CDR3, the DNA is TGCGCCAGCAGTACAACAGGGACCTTAGAGGGCACTGAAGCTTTCTTT.

J is TRBJ2-1 and V is TRBV5-1; TRBD2 matches 11 bases. Trimming removed 4 bases from V and 6 bases from J; junction bases left unmatched: 9. The CDR3 runs 16 residues. Germline V lookup: CDR1 SGHRS, CDR2 YFSETQ. Written as DNA, the CDR3 is TGCGCCAGCAGCCTACTTACTAGCGGGGGCCGCAATGAGCAGTTCTTC. It encodes CASSLLTSGGRNEQFF. The complete variable domain, with remaining parts taken from reference TRBV5-1 and TRBJ2-1, reads KAGVTQTPRYLIKTRGQQVTLSCSPISGHRSVSWYQQTPGQGLQFLFEYFSETQRNKGNFPGRFSGRQFSNSRSEMNVSTLELGDSALYLCASSLLTSGGRNEQFFGPGTRLTVL.

The chain combines TRBV5-5 with TRBJ2-1; D not resolved. CDR1 is SGHKS and CDR2 is YYEKEE in the germline V gene (reference sequence). This CDR3 spans 14 amino acids. V was pared by 5 bases and J by 3 bases, with 12 bases between. The CDR3 sequence: CASRTYTGYNEQFF. CDR3 bases: TGTGCCAGCAGGACCTATACGGGCTACAATGAGCAGTTCTTC.

V usage is TRBV2 and J usage is TRBJ1-2; D unresolved. This CDR3 has 12 residues. CDR1 and CDR2 from the germline V gene are SNHLY and FYNNEI. Trimming stripped 8 bases from V and 7 bases from J, with 14 bases between. The CDR3 protein is CASLGQSRGYTF. Written as DNA, the CDR3 is TGTGCCAGCCTTGGGCAGAGCCGTGGCTACACCTTC.

The rearrangement joins TRBV19 to TRBJ2-1; 9 bases align to TRBD1. Per the germline V gene, CDR1 is LNHDA and CDR2 is SQIVND (reference sequence). V dropped 5 bases and J dropped 5; count of bases not matched to a gene: 10. The CDR3 length is 16 residues. This chain's CDR3 is CASSPPGQGPHNEQFF. The CDR3 DNA reads TGTGCCAGTAGTCCCCCGGGACAGGGACCCCACAATGAGCAGTTCTTC. Full variable domain (missing parts from reference TRBV19 and TRBJ2-1): DGGITQSPKYLFRKEGQNVTLSCEQNLNHDAMYWYRQDPGQGLRLIYYSQIVNDFQKGDIAEGYSVSREKKESFPLTVTSAQKNPTAFYLCASSPPGQGPHNEQFFGPGTRLTVL.

This chain connects TRBV2 to TRBJ2-1, with TRBD2 identical over 8 bases. The CDR3 runs 15 residues. Unmatched junction bases numbered 5, after V lost 3 bases and J lost 4 bases. Looked up from germline, CDR1 is SNHLY and CDR2 is FYNNEI. Here the CDR3 reads CASSDYGREYNEQFF. The DNA of the CDR3 is TGTGCCAGCAGTGATTACGGGAGGGAATACAATGAGCAGTTCTTC.

The chain recombines TRBV4-1 with TRBJ1-3; D call uncertain. The CDR3 sequence is 15 residues long. The V and J ends lost 0 bases and 0 bases respectively, with 6 bases between them. CDR1 and CDR2 (germline): MGHRA, YSYEKL. The CDR3 loop reads CASSQDPSSGNTIYF. CDR3 bases: TGCGCCAGCAGCCAAGATCCCAGCTCTGGAAACACCATATATTTT.

Remarks on this clone: Other DNA sequences within the sample encode an identical CDR3. The CDR3 reads CASSQTGLTYEQYF. CDR3 in DNA: TGCGCCAGCAGCCAAACGGGACTCACCTACGAGCAGTACTTC. This rearrangement joins TRBV4-1 to TRBJ2-7; a weak D match, TRBD2 (6 bases). The CDR3 loop spans 14 amino acids. The germline CDR1 and CDR2 sequences are MGHRA and YSYEKL. Deletions cut 2 bases from V and 2 bases from J, with 10 bases between.

The chain has TRBV15 and TRBJ1-1; 8 nucleotides match TRBD1. The germline V gene has CDR1 LNHNV and CDR2 YYDKDF (reference sequence). CDR3 length: 15 residues. Trimming removed 5 bases from V and 0 bases from J; junction bases left unmatched: 5. Written as DNA, the CDR3 is TGTGCCACCAGCGTCCCGACAGGGGTGAACACTGAAGCTTTCTTT. It encodes CATSVPTGVNTEAFF.

The chain is built from TRBV2 and TRBJ1-5; a possible D gene is TRBD1 (6 bases). The CDR3 runs 15 residues. In germline, CDR1 is SNHLY, CDR2 FYNNEI. Trimming left V 7 bases short and J 1 base short, with 14 bases between. The CDR3 DNA reads TGTGCCAGCACCCCGGGGGGGGCAAGCAATCAGCCCCAGCATTTT. Its protein is CASTPGGASNQPQHF.

The chain links TRBV11-2 to TRBJ2-3, with D maybe TRBD2 (5 bases). CDR3 length equals 16 residues. Looked up from germline, CDR1 is SGHAT and CDR2 is FQNNGV. Trimming left V 3 bases short and J 0 bases short, with 13 bases between. This chain's CDR3 is CASSLGGRSSTDTQYF. The DNA for the CDR3 is TGTGCCAGCAGCTTGGGTGGGAGATCGAGCACAGATACGCAGTATTTT.

The CDR3 sequence is CASSSLSGRGDTQYF. CDR3 DNA sequence: TGTGCCAGCAGTTCTTTGAGCGGGAGGGGAGATACGCAGTATTTT. The J gene is TRBJ2-3, the V gene TRBV6-1, with 10 bases fitting TRBD2. With 5 bases clipped from V and 5 bases from J, the junction kept 7 bases outside the gene matches. The germline gives CDR1 MNHNS, CDR2 SASEGT. This CDR3 is built from 15 residues.

J is TRBJ2-7 and V is TRBV5-1; the D gene is possibly TRBD1 (6 bases). The CDR3 spans 13 residues. V lost 4 bases and J 0 bases, leaving 8 bases between the germline ends. CDR1 and CDR2 from the germline V gene are SGHRS and YFSETQ. The CDR3 is CASSGDNSYEQYF. CDR3 bases: TGCGCCAGCAGCGGGGACAACTCCTACGAGCAGTACTTC. Using reference TRBV5-1 and TRBJ2-7 for the parts outside the CDR3, the full variable domain is KAGVTQTPRYLIKTRGQQVTLSCSPISGHRSVSWYQQTPGQGLQFLFEYFSETQRNKGNFPGRFSGRQFSNSRSEMNVSTLELGDSALYLCASSGDNSYEQYFGPGTRLTVT.

This rearrangement joins TRBV9 to TRBJ2-2; TRBD1 aligns across 8 bases. Germline CDR1 is SGDLS and CDR2 is YYNGEE. The CDR3 has 16 residues. With 4 bases clipped from V and 1 base from J, the junction kept 6 bases outside the gene matches. The CDR3 nucleotides read TGTGCCAGCAGCCCCTCTGGGACAGGGAACACCGGGGAGCTGTTTTTT. Translating gives CASSPSGTGNTGELFF.

On this clone itself: A junction end diverges from the germline sequence, so it may reflect a read error. This chain connects TRBV19 to TRBJ2-1, with TRBD1 identical over 10 bases. Germline V CDR1 and CDR2: LNHDA, SQIVND (reference sequence). The CDR3 sequence is 17 residues long. The CDR3 DNA reads as TGTGCCAGTAGTTTACACCGGGACAGGGGCTCCTATAATGAGCAGTTCTTC. Translated: CASSLHRDRGSYNEQFF.

The chain recombines TRBV2 with TRBJ2-1, with D tentatively TRBD2 (5 bases). V was cut by 7 bases and J by 6 bases, with 19 bases left in between. CDR1 and CDR2 from the germline V gene are SNHLY and FYNNEI. The CDR3 runs to 15 residues. CDR3 DNA: TGTGCCAGCATAGGCTCGGCGGCTCGGGGCAATGAGCAGTTCTTC. Translating it yields CASIGSAARGNEQFF.

This chain links TRBV7-9 with TRBJ2-1, with 8 positions matching TRBD2. This CDR3 has 15 amino acids. Germline assignment: CDR1 SEHNR and CDR2 FQNEAQ (reference sequence). The V gene end was trimmed by 5 bases and the J gene end by 2 bases; junction bases not matched to a gene: 5. The CDR3 protein is CASSLSTSAYNEQFF. The CDR3 DNA reads TGTGCCAGCAGCCTTTCGACTAGCGCCTACAATGAGCAGTTCTTC.

The chain couples TRBV10-3 to TRBJ2-7; D unclear. Germline V gene data show CDR1 as ENHRY and CDR2 as SYGVKD. V lost 10 bases and J lost 2, with 15 bases in between. CDR3 length equals 13 residues. CDR3 sequence reads: CANIALPPYEQYF. The CDR3 DNA is TGTGCCAACATCGCCCTGCCCCCCTACGAGCAGTACTTC.

The gene calls are TRBV7-9 and TRBJ2-7, with D hard to call. The CDR3 sequence is 14 residues long. Germline loops: CDR1 SEHNR, CDR2 FQNEAQ (reference sequence). Trimming shortened V by 5 bases and J by 2 bases, and 13 bases separated the two germline ends. The CDR3 coding sequence is TGTGCCAGCAGCCCGCCGGGTGGAGCCTACGAGCAGTACTTC. Its protein is CASSPPGGAYEQYF.

This sequence joins TRBV9 and TRBJ1-2; 7 bases are shared with TRBD1. The germline V gene has CDR1 SGDLS and CDR2 YYNGEE. J gave up 7 bases and V 5 bases, and 5 bases lay outside the gene matches. The length of the CDR3 is 12 residues. The CDR3 bases are TGTGCCAGCAGTGACAGGGTTGTTGGCTACACCTTC. Translated, it gives CASSDRVVGYTF.

The rearrangement links TRBV2 to TRBJ1-1; 8 bases map to TRBD1. Germline V gene sequence: CDR1 SNHLY, CDR2 FYNNEI. V shed 4 bases and J 10 bases; nucleotides not matched to a gene: 11. CDR3 length: 14 amino acids. CDR3: CASSGQGAPLAAFF. The CDR3 DNA is TGTGCCAGCAGTGGTCAGGGGGCTCCACTGGCAGCTTTCTTT.